These 14 T cell receptor beta chains came from one sample sequenced in a study of CD8 T cells in Susac syndrome. With random hexamers, reverse transcription was performed on roughly 0.45 to 1 ug of RNA. From the immunoSEQ multiplex PCR reads, TCRdb called clonotypes with MiXCR, one entry per CDR3 protein. The sample has approximately 150,000 distinct CDR3 sequences; around 93% are singletons. The material sequenced was CD4+ T cells from PBMCs. The receptors stem from a human donor in good health.

The gene calls are TRBV20-1 and TRBJ2-7, with D possibly matching TRBD1 (6 bases). Germline lookup yields CDR1 DFQATT and CDR2 SNEGSKA (reference sequence). This CDR3 spans 14 amino acids. V was trimmed by 2 bases and J by 5 bases, leaving 16 bases between them. The CDR3 sequence is CSARSYREEDEQYF. DNA for the CDR3: TGCAGTGCTAGATCTTACAGGGAAGAGGACGAGCAGTACTTC.

J is TRBJ2-7 and V is TRBV3-1; D is perhaps TRBD2 (6 bases). The CDR3 length is 15 residues. Trimming left V 3 bases short and J 6 bases short, with 18 bases between. Germline V gene data show CDR1 as LGHDT and CDR2 as YNNKEL (reference sequence). The CDR3 sequence: CASSQRGGDSGEQYF. In DNA, the CDR3 is TGTGCCAGCAGCCAGAGAGGCGGGGACTCGGGCGAGCAGTACTTC.

The rearrangement joins TRBV20-1 to TRBJ2-7; TRBD1 might be the D (6 bases). The CDR3 sequence is 15 residues long. Trimming removed 0 bases from V and 4 bases from J, with 16 bases in between. Germline V lookup: CDR1 DFQATT, CDR2 SNEGSKA (reference sequence). The CDR3: CSARDPTLQGYEQYF. CDR3 in DNA: TGCAGTGCTAGAGACCCAACCCTTCAGGGGTACGAGCAGTACTTC.

This clonotype was recorded once. The rearrangement links TRBV6-6 to TRBJ1-1; D remains unclear. Germline CDR1 is MNHNY and CDR2 is SVGAGI (reference sequence). The CDR3 contains 13 residues. V was clipped by 2 bases and J by 3 bases, with 7 bases between them. CDR3 loop: CASSYNRDTEAFF. CDR3 in DNA: TGTGCCAGCAGTTACAATAGGGACACTGAAGCTTTCTTT.

The chain links TRBV29-1 to TRBJ2-1; D unresolved. Germline CDR1 SQVTM, CDR2 ANQGSEA. The CDR3 loop spans 14 amino acids. The V gene lost 4 bases and the J gene lost 0 bases, with 10 bases spanning the gap. CDR3 loop: CSVVGSSSYNEQFF. The CDR3 region has the DNA TGCAGCGTTGTAGGTTCGAGCTCCTACAATGAGCAGTTCTTC.

The chain uses TRBV13 and TRBJ2-1; the match to TRBD2 covers 7 bases. The CDR3 contains 13 residues. The germline CDR1 and CDR2 sequences are PRHDT and FYEKMQ (reference sequence). The V gene end was trimmed by 3 bases and the J gene end by 9 bases; junction bases not matched to a gene: 5. The CDR3 DNA follows: TGTGCCAGCAGCTTCACGGGAGGTGGTGAGCAGTTCTTC. Its protein product is CASSFTGGGEQFF.

The chain couples TRBV9 to TRBJ2-3; D assignment may be TRBD1 or TRBD2 (5 bases each). The CDR3 has 15 amino acids. V was trimmed by 0 bases and J by 3 bases, leaving 11 bases between them. Per germline, CDR1 SGDLS and CDR2 YYNGEE. The CDR3: CASSVDVGETDTQYF. The CDR3 DNA follows: TGTGCCAGCAGCGTAGACGTGGGGGAGACAGATACGCAGTATTTT.

The chain uses TRBV23-1 and TRBJ2-7, with TRBD2 matching over 8 bases. TRBV23-1 is filed as an ORF, its function uncertain. The V segment lost 2 bases and the J segment 6 bases; nucleotides outside the gene matches: 3. This CDR3 spans 13 amino acids. The CDR3 protein is CASSQGTSGEQYF. The CDR3 region has the DNA TGCGCCAGCAGTCAAGGGACTAGTGGCGAGCAGTACTTC.

This chain uses TRBV5-4 with TRBJ2-5; D not resolved. From germline, CDR1 is SGHNT and CDR2 YYREEE (reference sequence). Trimming removed 3 bases at V and 4 bases at J, with 16 bases between. This CDR3 contains 15 residues. CDR3 nucleotide sequence: TGTGCCAGCAGCTCGCGGTTCTCGGCCGGAGAGACCCAGTACTTC. Amino acids: CASSSRFSAGETQYF.

The chain employs TRBV10-3 and TRBJ2-5; TRBD2 matches at 12 bases. CDR3 length equals 16 residues. CDR1 is ENHRY, CDR2 SYGVKD, per germline. V trimming: 6 bases; J trimming: 2 bases; junction bases outside the gene matches: 7. DNA for the CDR3: TGTGCCATCAGGACTAGCGGGGGTCTCGGACAAGAGACCCAGTACTTC. Protein product: CAIRTSGGLGQETQYF.

This chain connects TRBV6-6 to TRBJ1-5; 8 bases are a match to TRBD1. V dropped 2 bases and J dropped 4; count of bases not matched to a gene: 4. The CDR3 length is 15 residues. In germline, CDR1 is MNHNY, CDR2 SVGAGI (reference sequence). The CDR3 is CASSYGDRTNQPQHF. The CDR3 nucleotides read TGTGCCAGCAGTTACGGGGACAGGACTAATCAGCCCCAGCATTTT.

The chain joins TRBV28 to TRBJ2-7, with 9 bases matching TRBD2. The CDR3 extends over 15 amino acids. V lost 6 bases to trimming and J lost 0 bases; unmatched junction nucleotides: 6. Per the germline V gene, CDR1 is MDHEN and CDR2 is SYDVKM. CDR3 residues: CASSQSGGYSYEQYF. Here the CDR3 DNA reads TGTGCCAGCAGCCAGAGCGGGGGGTACTCCTACGAGCAGTACTTC.

This chain links TRBV3-1 with TRBJ1-3; perhaps TRBD1 as D (5 bases). V was clipped by 3 bases and J by 9 bases, with 12 bases between them. Per the germline V gene, CDR1 is LGHDT and CDR2 is YNNKEL (reference sequence). The CDR3 length is 13 residues. The CDR3 is CASSQGLVGTIYF. CDR3 bases: TGTGCCAGCAGCCAGGGACTCGTGGGCACCATATATTTT.

The rearrangement joins TRBV29-1 to TRBJ2-3; TRBD1 agrees at 7 bases. Germline-derived CDR1 and CDR2 are SQVTM and ANQGSEA. This CDR3 has 14 amino acids. Trimming removed 1 base from V and 0 bases from J; junction bases left unmatched: 1. DNA of the CDR3: TGCAGCGTTGAAGCGGGACAGAGCACAGATACGCAGTATTTT. It translates to CSVEAGQSTDTQYF.